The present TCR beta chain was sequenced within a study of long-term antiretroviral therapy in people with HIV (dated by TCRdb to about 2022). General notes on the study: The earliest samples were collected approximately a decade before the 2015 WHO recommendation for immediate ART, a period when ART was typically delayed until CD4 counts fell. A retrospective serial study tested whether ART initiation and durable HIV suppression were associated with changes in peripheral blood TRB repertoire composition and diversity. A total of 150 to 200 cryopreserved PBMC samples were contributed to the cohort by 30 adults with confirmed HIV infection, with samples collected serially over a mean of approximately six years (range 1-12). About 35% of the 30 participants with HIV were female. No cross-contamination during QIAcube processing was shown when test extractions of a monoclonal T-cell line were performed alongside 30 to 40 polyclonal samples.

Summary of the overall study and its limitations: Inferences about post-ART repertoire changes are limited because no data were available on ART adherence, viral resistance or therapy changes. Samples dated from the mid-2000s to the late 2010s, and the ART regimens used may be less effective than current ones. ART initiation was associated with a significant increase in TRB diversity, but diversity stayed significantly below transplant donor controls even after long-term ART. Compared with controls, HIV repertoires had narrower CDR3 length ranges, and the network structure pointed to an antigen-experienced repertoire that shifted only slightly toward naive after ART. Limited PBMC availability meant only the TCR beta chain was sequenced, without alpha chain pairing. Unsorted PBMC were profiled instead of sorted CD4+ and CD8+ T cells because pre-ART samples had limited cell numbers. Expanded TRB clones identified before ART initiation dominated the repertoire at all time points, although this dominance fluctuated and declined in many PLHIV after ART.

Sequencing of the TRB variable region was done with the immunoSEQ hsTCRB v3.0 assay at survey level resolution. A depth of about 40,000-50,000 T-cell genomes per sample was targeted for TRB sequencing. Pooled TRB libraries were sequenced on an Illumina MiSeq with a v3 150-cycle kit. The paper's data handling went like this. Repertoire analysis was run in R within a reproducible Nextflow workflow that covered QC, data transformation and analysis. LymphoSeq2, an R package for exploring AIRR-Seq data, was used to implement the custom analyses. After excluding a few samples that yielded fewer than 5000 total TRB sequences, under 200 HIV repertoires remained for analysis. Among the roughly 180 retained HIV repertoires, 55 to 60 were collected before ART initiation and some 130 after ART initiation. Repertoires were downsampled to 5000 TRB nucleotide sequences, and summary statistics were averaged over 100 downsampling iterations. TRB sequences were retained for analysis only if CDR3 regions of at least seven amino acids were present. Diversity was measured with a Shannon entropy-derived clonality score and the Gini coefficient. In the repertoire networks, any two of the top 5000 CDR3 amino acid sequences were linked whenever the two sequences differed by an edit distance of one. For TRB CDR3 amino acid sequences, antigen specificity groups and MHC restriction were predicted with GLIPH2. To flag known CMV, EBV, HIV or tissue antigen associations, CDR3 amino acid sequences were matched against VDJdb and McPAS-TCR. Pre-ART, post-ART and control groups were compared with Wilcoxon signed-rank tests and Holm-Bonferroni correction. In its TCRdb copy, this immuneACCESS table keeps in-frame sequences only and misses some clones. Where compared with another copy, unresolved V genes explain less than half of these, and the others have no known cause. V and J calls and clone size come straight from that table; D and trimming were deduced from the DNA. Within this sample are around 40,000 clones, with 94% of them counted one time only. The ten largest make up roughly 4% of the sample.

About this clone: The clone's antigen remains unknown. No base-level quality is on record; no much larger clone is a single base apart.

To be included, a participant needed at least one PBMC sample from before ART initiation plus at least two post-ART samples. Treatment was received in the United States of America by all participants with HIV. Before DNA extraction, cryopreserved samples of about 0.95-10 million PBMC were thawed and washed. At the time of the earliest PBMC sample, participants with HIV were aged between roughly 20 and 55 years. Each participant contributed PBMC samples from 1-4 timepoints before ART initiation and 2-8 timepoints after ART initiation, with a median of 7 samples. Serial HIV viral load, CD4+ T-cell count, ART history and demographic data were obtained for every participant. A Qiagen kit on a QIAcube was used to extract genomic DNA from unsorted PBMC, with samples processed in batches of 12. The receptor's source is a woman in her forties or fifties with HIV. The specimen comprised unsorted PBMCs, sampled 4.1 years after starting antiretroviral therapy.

The base sequence is TGCGCCAGCAGTGAGGACAGGGGGGGCTATGGCTACACCTTC. Its coded protein is CASSEDRGGYGYTF. The chain is encoded by TRBV10-2 joined to TRBJ1-2; TRBD1 fits 9 bases in the junction. Inclusive of the bounding cysteine and phenylalanine, the CDR3 is 14 residues long. This entry keeps only the CDR3 DNA: 42 bases, framed from base 1. The germline V end is reduced by 2 bases and the J end by 4 bases; junction bases left unmatched: 2. Looking up the germline V gene yields CDR1 WSHSY and CDR2 SAAADI.